This T cell receptor beta chain comes out of a study of cytomegalovirus exposure and HLA in healthy donors. Germline assignment: CDR1 MGHRA and CDR2 YSYEKL. Trimming shortened V by 4 bases and J by 2 bases, and 12 bases separated the two germline ends. This CDR3 is built from 14 residues. In nominal health when sampled, donors likely had unrecorded immune exposures nonetheless. Both 60 Vbeta primers and 13 Jbeta primers went into the PCR. Assay used: immunoSEQ multiplex PCR; TCRdb lists only in-frame clones, some missing. Its table lists about 39,000 clones. V and J are TRBV4-1 and TRBJ2-7; TRBD1 is a possible D gene (5 bases). Sample: PBMCs. The clonotype was recovered from a woman younger than 45 in good health and CMV-seropositive. CDR3 loop: CASSPMEGAYEQYF. The DNA of the CDR3 is TGCGCCAGCAGCCCGATGGAAGGGGCCTACGAGCAGTACTTC.